This entry describes one T cell receptor beta chain. Its antigen is unknown. This record belongs to a study of cytomegalovirus exposure and HLA in healthy donors. Across the whole study: There were roughly 80 million unique TCRs (from HLA-typed donors) in an early data release. Overall study findings and caveats: Across donors, sequencing depth was assumed by presence/absence analyses to be roughly uniform. Most TCR sequences were rare, but some public TCRs occurred in many donors.

13 Jbeta primers and 60 Vbeta primers were used for the PCR. Libraries were prepared by immunoSEQ multiplex PCR; TCRdb keeps only in-frame clonotypes and omits some of them. This sample has some 180,000 clones, with 76% found just once. Healthy bone marrow donors made up the donors. The CDR3 contains 15 residues. With V trimmed by 1 base and J by 4 bases, 7 bases remained unmatched. Germline V gene lookup returns CDR1 GTSNPN and CDR2 SVGIG (reference sequence). This TCR was sampled from a man aged 18 to 29 in good health and CMV-seronegative. The source material was PBMCs. This rearrangement joins TRBV30 to TRBJ1-2, with 9 bases that match TRBD1. The CDR3 sequence is CAWSADRGSGYGYTF. Here the CDR3 DNA reads TGTGCCTGGAGTGCGGACAGGGGATCGGGCTATGGCTACACCTTC.